Listed below are T cell receptor beta chains from one sample, sequenced in a study of cytomegalovirus exposure and HLA in healthy donors. Sequencing was performed with immunoSEQ multiplex PCR; in TCRdb, only in-frame clones are kept and a portion is missing. The repertoire holds 110,000 to 150,000 clones, with about 70% as singletons. The specimen sequenced was PBMCs. Receptors were obtained from a man between 60 and 75 years old in good health and CMV-seronegative. CDR3s include the opening cysteine and the closing phenylalanine or tryptophan. The D gene is left open where the match is weak. Not all rows give a size; the values are once, few, many and, for expanded clones, a class.

TRBJ2-5	NA	TRBV5-1	TRBD1	CASSLEPTGGQETQYF	TGCGCCAGCAGCTTGGAACCGACAGGGGGCCAAGAGACCCAGTACTTC
TRBJ1-5	NA	TRBV19	TRBD1	CASSRDRVKILIYSNQPQHF	TGTGCCAGTAGTAGGGACAGGGTGAAAATCTTGATATATAGCAATCAGCCCCAGCATTTT
TRBJ2-1	NA	TRBV10-3	NA	CAISDLDSHPYNEQFF	TGTGCCATCAGTGACTTAGACTCGCACCCTTACAATGAGCAGTTCTTC
TRBJ2-1	NA	TRBV28	TRBD1	CASSDLRGQDQEQFF	TGTGCCAGCTCTGATCTCAGGGGGCAAGACCAAGAGCAGTTCTTC
TRBJ1-4	NA	TRBV6-6	NA	CASGRGATNEKLFF	TGTGCCAGCGGTAGGGGTGCAACTAATGAAAAACTGTTTTTT
TRBJ1-1	NA	TRBV7-3	NA	CASSPRIGGPSSAFF	TGTGCCAGCAGCCCCCGCATAGGAGGGCCTTCGTCTGCTTTCTTT
TRBJ1-1	few	TRBV5-1	NA	CASSLRPSTGNTEAFF	TGCGCCAGCAGCTTACGTCCCTCGACAGGGAACACTGAAGCTTTCTTT
TRBJ2-3	NA	TRBV2	TRBD2	CASSPVLLAGGADTQYF	TGTGCCAGCAGCCCCGTATTACTAGCGGGAGGTGCAGATACGCAGTATTTT
TRBJ2-5	NA	TRBV28	TRBD1	CASSFDRGPQETQYF	TGTGCCAGCAGTTTCGACAGGGGGCCCCAAGAGACCCAGTACTTC
TRBJ1-4	NA	TRBV18	TRBD1	CASSLLVPGQGNEKLFF	TGTGCCAGCTCACTTCTCGTACCGGGACAGGGTAATGAAAAACTGTTTTTT
TRBJ2-7	NA	TRBV5-3	NA	CARSQYRGGLEPHPYEQYF	TGTGCCAGAAGCCAATACAGGGGAGGCCTGGAACCCCACCCGTACGAGCAGTACTTC
TRBJ2-1	NA	TRBV7-3	TRBD2	CASSLLLAGGQFF	TGTGCCAGCAGCTTACTACTAGCGGGCGGGCAGTTCTTC
TRBJ2-1	NA	TRBV15	TRBD2	CATSKGLAGLGEQFF	TGTGCCACCAGTAAGGGACTAGCGGGACTTGGTGAGCAGTTCTTC
TRBJ1-1	NA	TRBV28	NA	CASGGVLNTEAFF	TGTGCCAGCGGGGGGGTACTCAACACTGAAGCTTTCTTT
TRBJ1-1	few	TRBV30	TRBD1	CAWSSLLRDRGEGAAFF	TGTGCCTGGAGTTCACTACTTCGGGACAGGGGAGAGGGAGCCGCTTTCTTT
TRBJ2-5	NA	TRBV5-6	NA	CASSFRGNQETQYF	TGTGCCAGCAGCTTCAGGGGTAACCAAGAGACCCAGTACTTC
TRBJ1-1	NA	TRBV27	NA	CASRTLTETNTEAFF	TGTGCCAGCAGGACATTGACAGAAACTAACACTGAAGCTTTCTTT
TRBJ2-7	NA	TRBV19	NA	CASSIGNSFYEQYF	TGTGCCAGTAGTATCGGTAACAGCTTCTACGAGCAGTACTTC
TRBJ1-3	NA	TRBV5-1	NA	CASSSGTGSGNTIYF	TGCGCCAGCAGCTCCGGAACAGGGTCTGGAAACACCATATATTTT
TRBJ2-7	few	TRBV6-5	NA	CASSPGHSYEQYF	TGTGCCAGCAGTCCGGGACACTCGTACGAGCAGTACTTC
TRBJ2-1	NA	TRBV15	NA	CATRLPRGDNEQFF	TGTGCCACCAGGCTGCCGCGGGGAGACAATGAGCAGTTCTTC
TRBJ1-4	NA	TRBV4-1	NA	CASSQDKGSEKLFF	TGCGCCAGCAGCCAGGATAAAGGGAGTGAAAAACTGTTTTTT
TRBJ1-2	once	TRBV14	TRBD1	CASSQDRGSYGYTF	TGTGCCAGCAGCCAGGACAGGGGGAGCTATGGCTACACCTTC
TRBJ2-7	NA	TRBV6-5	TRBD2	CASSSRLASGSTYF	TGTGCCAGCAGTTCTAGACTAGCTTCAGGCAGTACGTACTTC
TRBJ1-5	NA	TRBV29-1	TRBD1	CSVETGTGQPQHF	TGCAGCGTTGAGACAGGGACCGGACAGCCCCAGCATTTT
TRBJ2-2	few	TRBV14	TRBD2	CASRTSGTGELFF	TGTGCCAGCAGGACTAGCGGGACCGGGGAGCTGTTTTTT
TRBJ2-5	few	TRBV4-2	TRBD2	CASSHSGLAGDHETQYF	TGTGCCAGCAGCCACTCGGGACTAGCGGGAGACCATGAGACCCAGTACTTC
TRBJ2-2	few	TRBV19	TRBD2	CASSIDPGLVSSGELFF	TGTGCCAGTAGTATAGATCCGGGACTAGTCTCGTCCGGGGAGCTGTTTTTT
TRBJ2-1	NA	TRBV18	TRBD2	CASSPPGFGRSYNEQFF	TGTGCCAGCTCACCACCTGGTTTCGGGAGGTCCTACAATGAGCAGTTCTTC
TRBJ2-2	NA	TRBV27	TRBD2	CASSFGGAGGYTGELFF	TGTGCCAGCAGTTTCGGTGGAGCGGGAGGCTACACCGGGGAGCTGTTTTTT
TRBJ1-4	few	TRBV6-5	TRBD1	CASSYKTGTNEKLFF	TGTGCCAGCAGTTACAAGACAGGGACTAATGAAAAACTGTTTTTT
TRBJ1-2	few	TRBV27	NA	CASSTLTGSGYTF	TGTGCCAGCAGTACCCTAACAGGGTCTGGCTACACCTTC
TRBJ2-3	NA	TRBV18	NA	CASSPAGPSTDTQYF	TGTGCCAGCTCACCGGCGGGGCCTAGCACAGATACGCAGTATTTT
TRBJ2-2	NA	TRBV28	TRBD2	CASSLRTGTSGSAGELFF	TGTGCCAGCAGTTTACGCACCGGGACTAGCGGGAGTGCCGGGGAGCTGTTTTTT
TRBJ2-2	NA	TRBV14	NA	CASSPDYNTGELFF	TGTGCCAGCAGCCCGGACTATAACACCGGGGAGCTGTTTTTT
TRBJ2-6	few	TRBV2	TRBD2	CASTGGFSGANVLTF	TGTGCCAGTACGGGAGGTTTTTCTGGGGCCAACGTCCTGACTTTC
TRBJ2-3	NA	TRBV5-1	NA	CASSLSQGNTDTQYF	TGCGCCAGCAGCTTGTCCCAGGGGAACACAGATACGCAGTATTTT
TRBJ2-5	NA	TRBV5-1	TRBD1	CASSVQGAEEGTQYF	TGCGCCAGCAGCGTACAGGGGGCTGAGGAGGGGACCCAGTACTTC
TRBJ1-1	NA	TRBV9	NA	CASSVASWGQDDTEAFF	TGTGCCAGCAGCGTAGCTTCTTGGGGGCAGGATGACACTGAAGCTTTCTTT
TRBJ2-3	NA	TRBV9	NA	CASSVRGGDTQYF	TGTGCCAGCAGCGTGCGGGGAGGAGATACGCAGTATTTT